The entry that follows covers one T cell receptor (beta chain) sequence. What antigen it recognizes has not been identified. Qualities for individual bases were not recorded, and no much larger clone is one base off. To prepare the library, the immunoSEQ multiplex PCR assay was applied. On the study's bioinformatics: A statistical classification framework was developed to diagnose cytomegalovirus status using the catalog of TCR beta chain sequences. This is the immuneACCESS table as TCRdb keeps it, with only in-frame sequences that have V and J called. A part of the clones is gone; compared with another copy, unresolved V genes explain less than half, and the rest is unexplained. V and J calls and clone size are as listed in that table; D and trimming were resolved from the DNA. Within this sample are 150,000 to 200,000 clones, with more than 75% of them counted one time only. In total, the top ten clones hold more than 1.1% of the sample.

The donors were included in the validation cohort of 90 to 150 subjects, a group kept apart from the roughly 680-subject first cohort. This specimen belongs to a study of cytomegalovirus exposure and HLA in healthy donors (dated by TCRdb to between 2016 and 2019). Turning to the overall study: The roughly 670 repertoires of the first cohort and the 95 to 150 validation repertoires were produced on the same platform, according to a later analysis. The study was designed to test whether signatures of past pathogen exposure could be identified by cataloging public T cell receptors. Besides the first cohort of around 700 subjects, a separate validation cohort made up of over a hundred different subjects was used. High-throughput TCR immunosequencing, statistical association of individual TCRs with disease status, and machine learning were combined to predict cytomegalovirus infection status. Study-level results and caveats: Cytomegalovirus status was reported to be diagnosed by the classifier with high specificity and sensitivity in both the original and validation cohorts. A later analysis found that TCRs clustered in the first cohort also tended to co-occur in the roughly 120 validation repertoires, with approximately 95% of cluster scores above 0. A few of the identified cytomegalovirus-associated TCR beta chains were confirmed in vitro to be specific for cytomegalovirus antigens. Most TCR sequences were observed very rarely across donors, whereas some public TCRs were present in many individuals. A later analysis lacked HLA typing for the validation cohort, so it scored co-occurrence in that cohort across all 110 or so repertoires. It was suggested by the authors that the approach could potentially be generalized to other disease states and immunological phenotypes. The study gave a list of about 170 TCR beta chains associated with cytomegalovirus.

The CDR3 starts with the cysteine, ends with the phenylalanine, and has 16 residues. Only CDR3 DNA remains: 48 bases, in frame from the first base. CDR1 and CDR2 are drawn from the germline V gene: SGHTA, FQGTGA. V lost 1 base and J lost 1 base; the stretch between them is 10 bases long. This sequence originates from a woman between 18 and 29 years old in good health and CMV-seronegative. The chain links TRBV7-3 with TRBJ2-2, with the D segment identity uncertain. Sequenced input: PBMCs. The CDR3 is CASSLIGGQNTGELFF. The bases are TGTGCCAGCAGCTTAATAGGCGGTCAGAACACCGGGGAGCTGTTTTTT.